The clone carrying this T cell receptor beta chain was found a few times. Germline V gene data show CDR1 as SGHNT and CDR2 as YYREEE (reference sequence). The germline V and J ends were trimmed by 4 bases and 3 bases, with 8 bases remaining between them. The length of the CDR3 is 12 residues. The data belong to a study of blood T cell repertoires in COVID-19. Background on the study: Sites across the United States, Italy and Spain contributed samples from acute and convalescent COVID-19. PBMCs, B-cell-depleted T cells, or T cells provided the cDNA or gDNA that made up the material.

Authors' processing steps: Scientists estimated how many nucleated cells there were by amplifying reference gene primers. The repertoire was sequenced with immunoSEQ multiplex PCR; TCRdb's copy has only in-frame clones and lacks some. V, J and clone size are taken as reported in that table, and D and trimming were inferred from the DNA itself. The sample carries roughly 320,000 clones, around 85% recorded once. The sample consisted of peripheral blood. The V and J genes are TRBV5-4 and TRBJ2-7; no reliable D call. The origin of this receptor is a human donor in a cohort sampled during active COVID-19. The CDR3 DNA is TGTGCCAGCAGCCCTGCCGGCTACGAGCAGTACTTC. It encodes CASSPAGYEQYF.